This TCR beta chain was found in a study of Ad26.COV2.S vaccination and SARS-CoV-2 variants (dated by TCRdb to the early 2020s). Describing the broader study: Vaccine-arm donors were drawn from COV1001, a multicentre, randomized, double-blind, placebo-controlled phase I-IIa trial of Ad26.COV2.S in healthy adults. Ad26.COV2.S was given intramuscularly at 5x10^10 or 1x10^11 viral particles, as a single shot or as two shots 56 days apart. Sequencing of the TCRbeta repertoire served to evaluate the specificity and breadth of SARS-CoV-2-reactive T cell receptors following Ad26.COV2.S vaccination. The TCR-sequenced set comprised approximately 32 samples: some 19 Ad26.COV2.S vaccine recipients, 5 placebo recipients and 8 SARS-CoV-2 convalescent individuals. Trial participants were randomized into five groups of five: low-dose or high-dose Ad26.COV2.S given once or twice, or placebo on both occasions. Investigators did not know the trial group allocation while performing experiments and assessing outcomes.

The treatment or condition tag for this specimen amounts to: over 15 received Ad26.COV2.S at low or high dose, single or two shots; roughly five received placebo; per-sample allocation not given. Repertoires of vaccine and placebo recipients were sequenced from samples collected on day 63 after the first injection. Between 29 July and 7 August 2020, Cohort 1b enrolled around 25 adults aged 18-55 years at one site in Boston, USA. Ad26.COV2.S consisted of a replication-incompetent adenovirus type 26 vector by which a prefusion-stabilized SARS-CoV-2 spike protein from the original Wuhan strain was expressed. TCRbeta CDR3 regions were sequenced with the immunoSEQ Assay. After extraction, genomic DNA underwent amplification by bias-controlled multiplex PCR, followed by high-throughput sequencing. For the original study's pipeline: Collapsing and filtering of sequences were performed to quantify the absolute abundance of each unique TCRbeta CDR3 region. T cell fraction was estimated by normalizing TCRbeta template counts to usable DNA, with usable DNA measured through amplification of reference genes found in all nucleated cells. Repertoire TCRs were annotated as SARS-CoV-2-specific when V gene, CDR3 amino acid sequence and J gene were exactly matched to a known reactive TCR set. The reference SARS-CoV-2 TCR set came from MIRA and was filtered for enrichment in COVID-19-positive ImmuneCODE repertoires, removing public or cross-reactive TCRs. Drawing on the MIRA antigens, annotated TCRs were analysed further at the level of specific ORF or position within ORF. Depth was the summed frequency of annotated unique rearrangements, while breadth was defined as annotated unique rearrangements over total unique productive rearrangements. Two-sided Wilcoxon rank-sum tests were applied when comparing TCR breadth between groups. Sourced from immuneACCESS, this table was stored by TCRdb with only in-frame sequences that have V and J called. A share of the clones is absent; for the studies checked, an unresolved V gene accounts for under half, and the remainder has no known explanation. The V and J calls and the clone size are those of that table, but D and trimming were determined from the DNA. The sample table shows hundreds of thousands of clones, and around 86% are seen once. The ten top clones hold 3.4% of the sample.

The junction shows trimming of 2 bases on V and 5 bases on J, plus 9 bases between the germline ends. The CDR3, from cysteine to phenylalanine, totals 13 residues. The read is trimmed to its CDR3 DNA, 39 bases read in frame from base 1. Findings and caveats that apply to the study as a whole: The authors noted that the TCR breadth and depth analyses may have underestimated total T cell responses. After vaccination, substantial breadth of spike-specific CD8+ and CD4+ T cell responses was reported. Vaccine and placebo recipients had comparable non-spike TCR breadth, which fits with the vaccine containing only spike. Compared with placebo recipients, Ad26.COV2.S recipients showed higher spike-specific TCR breadth (P = 0.0014). The study was not powered for comparison of responses between vaccine doses or regimens.

A remark on this clone: Its cognate antigen has yet to be identified. No quality values exist for individual bases; no much larger clone is one base distant.

The sequence derives from a person between 18 and 65 years old who received the Ad26.COV2.S COVID-19 vaccine or a placebo. The material was peripheral blood, obtained in a trial of Ad26.COV2.S vaccine versus placebo. Recombination joined TRBV12-3 or TRBV12-4 with TRBJ2-5; the D gene identity is not certain. The bases read TGTGCCAGCAGTTTAAGTTTTGGGGAGACCCAGTACTTC. Protein translation: CASSLSFGETQYF.